The TCR beta chain under discussion was sequenced for a study of blood T cell repertoires in COVID-19. About the research overall: From T cells, B-cell-depleted T cells, or PBMCs came the material, which was cDNA or gDNA.

The ends were cut back, 4 bases at V and 4 bases at J, with 10 bases in the middle. CDR1 and CDR2 (germline): MGHDK, SYGVNS. The CDR3 sequence is 13 residues long. Clones were read by immunoSEQ multiplex PCR, and TCRdb kept only the in-frame ones, dropping some. The data hold fewer than 700,000 clones, with 70% to 90% observed a single time. Sample: peripheral blood. This chain uses TRBV25-1 with TRBJ1-2; tentative D call: TRBD1 (5 bases). This TCR was recovered from a woman aged 50 to 60 with COVID-19, enrolled during active disease. CDR3 DNA: TGTGCCAGCAGTGCTGACAGCTCCTATGGCTACACCTTC. Translated: CASSADSSYGYTF.